The entry below gives a single T cell receptor beta chain sequence along with its context. Its target is not known. TCRdb's copy holds only in-frame clones and misses some; the assay was immunoSEQ multiplex PCR. The sample contains fewer than 3 million clones, around 90% of which appear only once. This entry is derived from a study of shared clonotypes between healthy human individuals. The germline gives CDR1 SGHTA, CDR2 FQGNSA. The CDR3 length is 18 residues. V lost 5 bases and J lost 4; bases outside the gene matches: 15. Study outcomes and limitations: What naive subsets generally showed was a larger estimated richness than memory subsets showed. Limited genetic and exposure-history diversity came from having few donors. With a few donors compared, approximately 5.5% of naive CD4 clonotypes were shared.

The TCR originated in a man aged 18 to 29 in good health. Some clones in this sample may be carry-over from other donors' samples. This rearrangement joins TRBV7-2 to TRBJ2-3, with 10 bases that match TRBD2. The sample taken for sequencing was naive CD4+ T cells from PBMCs. Documented subset: CD45RA+ positively selected. The CDR3 DNA sequence: TGTGCCAGCAGCCCCGGGGTCAGCGGGAGGGCCGGCGCAGATACGCAGTATTTT. This sequence encodes CASSPGVSGRAGADTQYF.